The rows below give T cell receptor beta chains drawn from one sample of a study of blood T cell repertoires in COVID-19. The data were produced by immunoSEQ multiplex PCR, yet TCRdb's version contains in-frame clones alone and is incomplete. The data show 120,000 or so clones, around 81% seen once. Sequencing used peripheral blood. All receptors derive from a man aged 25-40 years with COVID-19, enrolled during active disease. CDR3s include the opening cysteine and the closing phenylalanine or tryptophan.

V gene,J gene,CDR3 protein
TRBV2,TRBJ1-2,CASNSGTLYGYTF
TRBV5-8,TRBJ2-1,CASSSSGGAFDEQFF
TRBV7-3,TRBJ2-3,CASSLLSQDTQYF
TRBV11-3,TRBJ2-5,CASSLVPDRGTQYF
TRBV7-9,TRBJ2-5,CASSLVGHSAQETQYF
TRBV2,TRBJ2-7,CASSEVAGGVGEQYF
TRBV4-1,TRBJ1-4,CASSQDSGGSEKLFF
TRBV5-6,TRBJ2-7,CASRSQGFGSYEQYF
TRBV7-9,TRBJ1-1,CASSARHRGHTEAFF
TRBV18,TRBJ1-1,CASSPRPGMNTEAFF
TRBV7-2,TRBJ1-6,CASSLGARGSSPLHF
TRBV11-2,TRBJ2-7,CASRLAGSTYEQYF
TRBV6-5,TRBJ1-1,CASSPRQGADTEAFF
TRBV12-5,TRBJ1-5,CASGLAAGGAGGNQPQHF
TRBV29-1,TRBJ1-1,CSVVDGSTEAFF
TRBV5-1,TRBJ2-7,CASRFQTGNYEQYF
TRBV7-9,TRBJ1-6,CASSPMERSPLHF
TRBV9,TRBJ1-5,CASSGGGTGGSNQPQHF
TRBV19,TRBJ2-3,CASSIGNSHTDTQYF
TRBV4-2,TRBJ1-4,CASSQEGQGGGPYDEKLFF